Listed below are T cell receptor beta chains from one sample, sequenced in a study of shared clonotypes between healthy human individuals. The method was immunoSEQ multiplex PCR; TCRdb's version includes in-frame clones alone and lacks a portion of them. The table shows more than 550,000 clones, with roughly 72% occurring only once. The specimen was memory CD4+ T cells sorted from blood. The receptor set was obtained from a woman under 40 in good health. Both conserved end residues are part of each CDR3. Each record gives: D gene, J gene, V gene, clone size, CDR3 DNA, CDR3 protein. The D gene is left open where the match is weak. Only some rows state a clone size, as once, few, many or a class for expanded clones.

d_call: TRBD1
j_call: TRBJ1-2
v_call: TRBV4-2
clone_size: -
cdr3_nt: TGTGCCAGCAGCCGAGAGACAGGGCTGGGTGGCTACACCTTC
cdr3_aa: CASSRETGLGGYTF

d_call: -
j_call: TRBJ2-7
v_call: TRBV2
clone_size: -
cdr3_nt: TGTGCCAGCCGCGGGTTGGGGGACGGACACTACGAGCAGTACTTC
cdr3_aa: CASRGLGDGHYEQYF

d_call: TRBD1
j_call: TRBJ1-2
v_call: TRBV7-2
clone_size: -
cdr3_nt: TGTGCCAGCAGCCTCCCCAGGGGGAGCCTCTATGGCTACACCTTC
cdr3_aa: CASSLPRGSLYGYTF

d_call: -
j_call: TRBJ1-5
v_call: TRBV5-1
clone_size: -
cdr3_nt: TGCGCCAGCAGCTTGGCCCCGGGAAAGGATCAGCCCCAGCATTTT
cdr3_aa: CASSLAPGKDQPQHF

d_call: TRBD1
j_call: TRBJ2-2
v_call: TRBV29-1
clone_size: few
cdr3_nt: TGCAGCGTCGCTGGACAGGGTTGGGACACCGGGGAGCTGTTTTTT
cdr3_aa: CSVAGQGWDTGELFF

d_call: TRBD2
j_call: TRBJ2-1
v_call: TRBV28
clone_size: -
cdr3_nt: TGTGCCAGCAGTTTGCCTAGCGGGAGGAGAAATGAGCAGTTCTTC
cdr3_aa: CASSLPSGRRNEQFF

d_call: TRBD1
j_call: TRBJ2-5
v_call: TRBV19
clone_size: -
cdr3_nt: TGTGCCAGTGCGGACAGGGGGGAGACCCAGTACTTC
cdr3_aa: CASADRGETQYF

d_call: -
j_call: TRBJ1-1
v_call: TRBV6-5
clone_size: -
cdr3_nt: TGTGCCAGCATTAAACAGGGCGCCGAGGCTCTGGCTTTCTTT
cdr3_aa: CASIKQGAEALAFF

d_call: -
j_call: TRBJ1-1
v_call: TRBV11-2
clone_size: -
cdr3_nt: TGTGCCAGCAGCTCCTCAGGGCGATCTGACACTGAAGCTTTCTTT
cdr3_aa: CASSSSGRSDTEAFF

d_call: TRBD1
j_call: TRBJ1-1
v_call: TRBV28
clone_size: -
cdr3_nt: TGCAGGAGTTGGGACAGGGTCAGGACTGAAGCTTTCTTT
cdr3_aa: CRSWDRVRTEAFF

d_call: -
j_call: TRBJ2-2
v_call: TRBV2
clone_size: -
cdr3_nt: TGTGCCAGCAGGCAAACGGTGGCAGACCATGAGCTGTTTTTT
cdr3_aa: CASRQTVADHELFF

d_call: -
j_call: TRBJ1-5
v_call: TRBV19
clone_size: -
cdr3_nt: TGTGCCAGTAGTCTCAGGACGGGTAATCAGCCCCAGCATTTT
cdr3_aa: CASSLRTGNQPQHF

d_call: -
j_call: TRBJ2-7
v_call: TRBV2
clone_size: -
cdr3_nt: TGTGCCAGCAGTGGGGGCCTAGCTGTTGGATACGAGCAGTACTTC
cdr3_aa: CASSGGLAVGYEQYF

d_call: -
j_call: TRBJ2-7
v_call: TRBV28
clone_size: -
cdr3_nt: TGTGCCAGCAGTTTCGGGGGCTCCTACGAGCAGTACTTC
cdr3_aa: CASSFGGSYEQYF

d_call: -
j_call: TRBJ2-5
v_call: TRBV9
clone_size: -
cdr3_nt: TGTGCCAGCAGCGTGGACTACTCCGGGGAAACCCAGTACTTC
cdr3_aa: CASSVDYSGETQYF

d_call: -
j_call: TRBJ2-3
v_call: TRBV29-1
clone_size: -
cdr3_nt: TGCAGCGTTGACAGGGAGGCAGATACGCAGTATTTT
cdr3_aa: CSVDREADTQYF

d_call: -
j_call: TRBJ2-1
v_call: TRBV27
clone_size: -
cdr3_nt: TGTGCCAGCAGTTGGGCGGGCGCCCCCAATGAGCAGTTCTTC
cdr3_aa: CASSWAGAPNEQFF

d_call: -
j_call: TRBJ2-5
v_call: TRBV29-1
clone_size: -
cdr3_nt: TGCAGCGTATCCGGGACGGTGTTGGAGACCCAGTACTTC
cdr3_aa: CSVSGTVLETQYF

d_call: TRBD1
j_call: TRBJ1-5
v_call: TRBV19
clone_size: -
cdr3_nt: TGTGCCAGTTCCACGGGACAGGGGTATCAGCCCCAGCATTTT
cdr3_aa: CASSTGQGYQPQHF

d_call: -
j_call: TRBJ2-1
v_call: TRBV11-3
clone_size: -
cdr3_nt: TGTGCCAGCAGCTTAGATTCCGGGACCGGCGGGTACAATGAGCAGTTCTTC
cdr3_aa: CASSLDSGTGGYNEQFF

d_call: -
j_call: TRBJ1-5
v_call: TRBV6-6
clone_size: -
cdr3_nt: TGTGCCAGCAGTTATGGGGTGATTCAGCCCCAGCATTTT
cdr3_aa: CASSYGVIQPQHF

d_call: -
j_call: TRBJ2-2
v_call: TRBV2
clone_size: few
cdr3_nt: TGTGCCAGCAGGCCGGGACATGGAACAACCGGGGAGCTGTTTTTT
cdr3_aa: CASRPGHGTTGELFF

d_call: -
j_call: TRBJ2-3
v_call: TRBV5-1
clone_size: -
cdr3_nt: TGCGCCAGCAGCTCCCAGGGGGATACGCAGTATTTT
cdr3_aa: CASSSQGDTQYF

d_call: -
j_call: TRBJ1-4
v_call: TRBV7-8
clone_size: -
cdr3_nt: TGTGCCAGCAGCCCCACAAAGGTACCGGAAAAACTGTTTTTT
cdr3_aa: CASSPTKVPEKLFF

d_call: -
j_call: TRBJ1-5
v_call: TRBV14
clone_size: -
cdr3_nt: TGTGCCAGCAGCCACTACCGCGGGGTTATCGGGCATTTT
cdr3_aa: CASSHYRGVIGHF

d_call: -
j_call: TRBJ1-1
v_call: TRBV23-1
clone_size: -
cdr3_nt: TGCGCCAGCAACCCCCCCGCCGACAGGAACACTGAAGCTTTCTTT
cdr3_aa: CASNPPADRNTEAFF

d_call: -
j_call: TRBJ1-1
v_call: TRBV5-1
clone_size: -
cdr3_nt: TGCGCCAGCAGCTTGGATAGAAACACTGAAGCTTTCTTT
cdr3_aa: CASSLDRNTEAFF

d_call: -
j_call: TRBJ2-1
v_call: TRBV5-6
clone_size: -
cdr3_nt: TGTGCCAGCAGCTTGGGGGGGTTCTCCTACAATGAGCAGTTCTTC
cdr3_aa: CASSLGGFSYNEQFF

d_call: -
j_call: TRBJ1-3
v_call: TRBV21-1
clone_size: -
cdr3_nt: TGTGCCAGCAGCAAAGCACCAGGACAGGGGACTGGAAACACCATATATTTT
cdr3_aa: CASSKAPGQGTGNTIYF

d_call: -
j_call: TRBJ1-2
v_call: TRBV11-2
clone_size: -
cdr3_nt: TGTGCCAGCAGCTTACCGGGCGGCTATGGCTACACCTTC
cdr3_aa: CASSLPGGYGYTF

d_call: TRBD1
j_call: TRBJ2-2
v_call: TRBV2
clone_size: -
cdr3_nt: TGTGCCAGCAGGGACAGGACAAACACCGGGGAGCTGTTTTTT
cdr3_aa: CASRDRTNTGELFF

d_call: TRBD1
j_call: TRBJ2-7
v_call: TRBV2
clone_size: -
cdr3_nt: TGTGCCAGCATGGTCGGACAGGGTAACGAGCAGTACTTC
cdr3_aa: CASMVGQGNEQYF

d_call: -
j_call: TRBJ2-1
v_call: TRBV28
clone_size: -
cdr3_nt: TGTGCCAGCAGTCCCCCCCCGACAGATTACAATGAGCAGTTCTTC
cdr3_aa: CASSPPPTDYNEQFF

d_call: TRBD1
j_call: TRBJ1-5
v_call: TRBV15
clone_size: once
cdr3_nt: TGTGCCACCAGCAGAAATACAGGGGCTGGGGGACAGCCCCAGCATTTT
cdr3_aa: CATSRNTGAGGQPQHF

d_call: -
j_call: TRBJ2-1
v_call: TRBV12-5
clone_size: few
cdr3_nt: TGTGCTAGTGGTTTGGTACGTGGGGGCGTGGTAGCTGAGCAGTTCTTC
cdr3_aa: CASGLVRGGVVAEQFF

d_call: -
j_call: TRBJ2-2
v_call: TRBV7-9
clone_size: few
cdr3_nt: TGTGCCAGCAGTTCCGGGAGCCACACCGGGGAGCTGTTTTTT
cdr3_aa: CASSSGSHTGELFF

d_call: -
j_call: TRBJ1-3
v_call: TRBV28
clone_size: -
cdr3_nt: TGTGCCAGCAGGGGGGGGACGGTTGGAAACACCATATATTTT
cdr3_aa: CASRGGTVGNTIYF

d_call: -
j_call: TRBJ2-5
v_call: TRBV29-1
clone_size: -
cdr3_nt: TGCAGCGTTCTAGTCGGCGGGTCACAAGAGACCCAGTACTTC
cdr3_aa: CSVLVGGSQETQYF

d_call: -
j_call: TRBJ2-2
v_call: TRBV11-2
clone_size: once
cdr3_nt: TGTGCCAGCAGCACCGGACCAGGGCGGGAGCTGTTTTTT
cdr3_aa: CASSTGPGRELFF

d_call: -
j_call: TRBJ1-3
v_call: TRBV6-5
clone_size: -
cdr3_nt: TGTGCCAGCAGTCCAGGCAGCTCTGGAAACACCATATATTTT
cdr3_aa: CASSPGSSGNTIYF

d_call: TRBD2
j_call: TRBJ2-7
v_call: TRBV2
clone_size: -
cdr3_nt: TGTGCCAGCATAAAGGGAACTAGCGGGAGTCGCTGGGAGCAGTACTTC
cdr3_aa: CASIKGTSGSRWEQYF

d_call: -
j_call: TRBJ1-3
v_call: TRBV7-8
clone_size: -
cdr3_nt: TGTGCCAGCAGCCCGCCCAGTGCACTCTCTGGAAACACCATATATTTT
cdr3_aa: CASSPPSALSGNTIYF

d_call: -
j_call: TRBJ2-7
v_call: TRBV28
clone_size: -
cdr3_nt: TGTGCCACCAATGGGCAGCCCTACGAGCAGTACTTC
cdr3_aa: CATNGQPYEQYF

d_call: -
j_call: TRBJ1-1
v_call: TRBV7-9
clone_size: -
cdr3_nt: TGTGCCAGCAGCTTAGGACCAACCGGCGGGGGTACTGAAGCTTTCTTT
cdr3_aa: CASSLGPTGGGTEAFF

d_call: TRBD2
j_call: TRBJ2-3
v_call: TRBV7-9
clone_size: -
cdr3_nt: TGTGCCAGCAGCACACACCTACTAGCGGGAGTAGGAGATACGCAGTATTTT
cdr3_aa: CASSTHLLAGVGDTQYF

d_call: -
j_call: TRBJ1-1
v_call: TRBV29-1
clone_size: -
cdr3_nt: TGCAGCGCCCGGACAGCCAACATGAACACTGAAGCTTTCTTT
cdr3_aa: CSARTANMNTEAFF

d_call: TRBD1
j_call: TRBJ2-3
v_call: TRBV2
clone_size: -
cdr3_nt: TGTGCCAGCAGAGACAGGGTAGGGTCAGATACGCAGTATTTT
cdr3_aa: CASRDRVGSDTQYF

d_call: -
j_call: TRBJ1-5
v_call: TRBV7-9
clone_size: -
cdr3_nt: TGTGCCAGCAGCTCCGGGTCTGGGAGCCATAGCAATCAGCCCCAGCATTTT
cdr3_aa: CASSSGSGSHSNQPQHF

d_call: -
j_call: TRBJ2-1
v_call: TRBV28
clone_size: -
cdr3_nt: TGTGCCAGCAGTCGCGGACGGTCAAACAATGAGCAGTTCTTC
cdr3_aa: CASSRGRSNNEQFF

d_call: -
j_call: TRBJ2-6
v_call: TRBV15
clone_size: few
cdr3_nt: TGTGCCACCAGCAGAGACAGGCCCTCTGGGGCCAACGTCCTGACTTTC
cdr3_aa: CATSRDRPSGANVLTF